This T cell receptor (beta chain) was found in a study of cytomegalovirus exposure and HLA in healthy donors. Germline V CDR1 and CDR2: MNHEY, SVGAGI. The CDR3 length is 13 residues. With V trimmed by 10 bases and J by 8 bases, 10 bases remained unmatched. The primer mix had 60 Vbeta and 13 Jbeta primers. The data were produced by immunoSEQ multiplex PCR, yet TCRdb's version contains in-frame clones alone and is incomplete. The sample holds fewer than 130,000 clones, 70% to 80% seen once. The sequence derives from a man aged 50-60 years in good health and CMV-seropositive. Sequenced sample: PBMCs. This chain joins TRBV6-5 and TRBJ1-2; 10 bases are shared with TRBD1. The chain's CDR3 is CATRRTGGQGYTF. DNA for the CDR3: TGTGCCACGCGGAGGACAGGGGGTCAAGGCTACACCTTC.